These T cell receptor beta chains were read from a single sample in a study of blood T cell repertoires in COVID-19. Method: immunoSEQ multiplex PCR; TCRdb's copy keeps in-frame clones and lacks some. This table holds 65,000 or so clones, approximately 84% found once. Sequencing was done on a sample of peripheral blood. The receptors shown here come from a man in his sixties with acute or convalescent COVID-19. Both conserved end residues are part of each CDR3. Fields, in order: V gene, D gene, J gene, clone size, CDR3 protein, CDR3 DNA. A D gene is named only where the DNA matches it firmly. The size of a clone is reported for some rows only, either as once, few or many, or as a class for expanded clones.

V: TRBV5-4; D: -; J: TRBJ1-3; size: -; CDR3: CASSSRRTDGNTIYF; DNA: TGTGCCAGCAGCTCACGGAGGACAGACGGAAACACCATATATTTT
V: TRBV25-1; D: -; J: TRBJ1-3; size: -; CDR3: CASSPRVFSGNTIYF; DNA: TGTGCCAGCAGTCCTCGGGTCTTCTCTGGAAACACCATATATTTT
V: TRBV7-9; D: TRBD1; J: TRBJ2-3; size: -; CDR3: CASSLSTGENTQYF; DNA: TGTGCCAGCAGCTTATCGACAGGGGAAAATACGCAGTATTTT
V: TRBV19; D: -; J: TRBJ2-7; size: -; CDR3: CASAGHTPYEQYF; DNA: TGTGCCAGTGCGGGGCACACTCCCTACGAGCAGTACTTC
V: TRBV18; D: TRBD1; J: TRBJ1-2; size: -; CDR3: CASSPTTGEGNYGYTF; DNA: TGTGCCAGCTCACCAACGACAGGGGAGGGTAACTATGGCTACACCTTC
V: TRBV5-1; D: -; J: TRBJ1-1; size: -; CDR3: CASSLNSQGNTEAFF; DNA: TGCGCCAGCAGCTTAAACTCACAGGGGAACACTGAAGCTTTCTTT
V: TRBV24-1; D: -; J: TRBJ1-4; size: -; CDR3: CATSEATEGATNEKLFF; DNA: TGTGCCACCAGTGAAGCGACAGAGGGGGCAACTAATGAAAAACTGTTTTTT
V: TRBV11-2; D: -; J: TRBJ2-5; size: -; CDR3: CASSLEVGLQETQYF; DNA: TGTGCCAGCAGCTTAGAGGTGGGACTCCAAGAGACCCAGTACTTC
V: TRBV27; D: TRBD1; J: TRBJ1-6; size: -; CDR3: CATRQGRSPLHF; DNA: TGTGCCACCCGACAGGGTAGGTCACCCCTCCACTTT
V: TRBV5-1; D: -; J: TRBJ2-2; size: few; CDR3: CASSLEREVGGELFF; DNA: TGCGCCAGCAGCTTGGAAAGGGAGGTCGGCGGGGAGCTGTTTTTT
V: TRBV15; D: -; J: TRBJ2-1; size: -; CDR3: CATSKDSSSYNEQFF; DNA: TGTGCCACCAGCAAAGACTCGAGCTCCTACAATGAGCAGTTCTTC
V: TRBV19; D: -; J: TRBJ2-6; size: -; CDR3: CASRGHPVSAGANVLTF; DNA: TGTGCCAGCAGGGGACACCCGGTTAGTGCTGGGGCCAACGTCCTGACTTTC
V: TRBV2; D: -; J: TRBJ1-1; size: -; CDR3: CASRMEVFMNTEAFF; DNA: TGTGCCAGCAGGATGGAGGTCTTTATGAACACTGAAGCTTTCTTT
V: TRBV7-2; D: -; J: TRBJ2-3; size: -; CDR3: CASSLDYPTDTQYF; DNA: TGTGCCAGCAGCCTGGACTACCCCACAGATACGCAGTATTTT
V: TRBV7-3; D: -; J: TRBJ2-3; size: -; CDR3: CASSLIPSTDTQYF; DNA: TGTGCCAGCAGCTTAATCCCTAGCACAGATACGCAGTATTTT
V: TRBV6-5; D: TRBD1; J: TRBJ1-5; size: -; CDR3: CASTMTQGSNQPQHF; DNA: TGTGCCAGCACCATGACACAGGGGTCCAATCAGCCCCAGCATTTT
V: TRBV9; D: TRBD2; J: TRBJ2-7; size: once; CDR3: CASSVDGGDYEQYF; DNA: TGTGCCAGCAGCGTAGATGGGGGGGACTACGAGCAGTACTTC
V: TRBV7-2; D: -; J: TRBJ1-1; size: -; CDR3: CASSLLRTVNTEAFF; DNA: TGTGCCAGCAGCCTACTAAGGACAGTGAACACTGAAGCTTTCTTT
V: TRBV29-1; D: -; J: TRBJ1-1; size: few; CDR3: CSVLTGRWTEAFF; DNA: TGCAGCGTCCTCACAGGGAGATGGACTGAAGCTTTCTTT
V: TRBV28; D: TRBD2; J: TRBJ2-1; size: -; CDR3: CASSPPGSGGAYEQFF; DNA: TGTGCCAGCAGTCCTCCGGGTAGCGGGGGGGCCTATGAGCAGTTCTTC
V: TRBV13; D: -; J: TRBJ1-1; size: -; CDR3: CASSLGPGGTAFF; DNA: TGTGCCAGCAGCTTAGGCCCGGGGGGGACAGCTTTCTTT
V: TRBV7-9; D: -; J: TRBJ2-7; size: -; CDR3: CASSWTVSDSYEQYF; DNA: TGTGCCAGCAGTTGGACAGTTTCGGACTCCTACGAGCAGTACTTC
V: TRBV19; D: TRBD1; J: TRBJ1-1; size: -; CDR3: CARPRQGAGTEAFF; DNA: TGTGCCAGACCCCGGCAGGGGGCGGGCACTGAAGCTTTCTTT
V: TRBV6-5; D: -; J: TRBJ1-1; size: -; CDR3: CASRPLWEDEAFF; DNA: TGTGCCAGCAGGCCTCTGTGGGAGGATGAAGCTTTCTTT
V: TRBV19; D: -; J: TRBJ1-3; size: -; CDR3: CASSLHRNTIYF; DNA: TGTGCCAGTAGTCTCCACAGGAACACCATATATTTT
V: TRBV27; D: TRBD2; J: TRBJ2-1; size: -; CDR3: CASSFSLAGNNEQFF; DNA: TGTGCCAGCAGTTTTAGTCTAGCGGGGAACAATGAGCAGTTCTTC
V: TRBV5-6; D: TRBD2; J: TRBJ2-5; size: -; CDR3: CASSLMGAGGETQYF; DNA: TGTGCCAGCAGCTTGATGGGGGCGGGAGGGGAGACCCAGTACTTC
V: TRBV5-6; D: -; J: TRBJ1-6; size: -; CDR3: CASSLAGEGRSYNSPLHF; DNA: TGTGCCAGCAGCTTGGCCGGGGAGGGCCGGTCCTATAATTCACCCCTCCACTTT
V: TRBV30; D: -; J: TRBJ2-5; size: -; CDR3: CAWSVRRTADQETQYF; DNA: TGTGCCTGGAGTGTACGAAGGACAGCCGACCAAGAGACCCAGTACTTC
V: TRBV5-4; D: TRBD1; J: TRBJ2-7; size: many; CDR3: CASSPWTGSYEQYF; DNA: TGTGCCAGCAGCCCCTGGACAGGGTCCTACGAGCAGTACTTC
V: TRBV19; D: TRBD1; J: TRBJ1-6; size: -; CDR3: CASSLTGTGVKNSPLHF; DNA: TGTGCCAGTAGTTTAACCGGGACAGGGGTTAAGAATTCACCCCTCCACTTT
V: TRBV6-5; D: -; J: TRBJ2-7; size: -; CDR3: CAVLGLPLEQYF; DNA: TGTGCCGTTCTGGGCCTCCCCTTGGAGCAGTACTTC
V: TRBV18; D: TRBD1; J: TRBJ1-2; size: -; CDR3: CASSSDRGNGYTF; DNA: TGTGCCAGCTCCTCGGACAGGGGAAACGGCTACACCTTC
V: TRBV6-5; D: TRBD1; J: TRBJ1-1; size: -; CDR3: CASGQGGKGNTEAFF; DNA: TGTGCCAGCGGACAGGGGGGCAAAGGGAACACTGAAGCTTTCTTT
V: TRBV5-6; D: -; J: TRBJ2-3; size: -; CDR3: CASSPPLVPDTQYF; DNA: TGTGCCAGCAGCCCCCCTCTAGTTCCGGATACGCAGTATTTT
V: TRBV30; D: -; J: TRBJ1-4; size: -; CDR3: CACSRNEKLFF; DNA: TGTGCCTGCAGTCGTAATGAAAAACTGTTTTTT
V: TRBV18; D: TRBD1; J: TRBJ1-4; size: -; CDR3: CASSPPGQGGEKLFF; DNA: TGTGCCAGCTCACCGCCGGGACAGGGGGGCGAAAAACTGTTTTTT
V: TRBV5-1; D: TRBD1; J: TRBJ2-2; size: -; CDR3: CASSFSTQGQGRGTGELFF; DNA: TGCGCCAGCAGCTTCTCCACCCAGGGACAGGGCCGCGGCACCGGGGAGCTGTTTTTT
V: TRBV7-2; D: -; J: TRBJ2-3; size: -; CDR3: CASSALEFLSSTDTQYF; DNA: TGTGCCAGCAGCGCCCTGGAGTTTCTCTCAAGCACAGATACGCAGTATTTT
V: TRBV5-1; D: -; J: TRBJ2-1; size: -; CDR3: CASSPLSARTASSYNEQFF; DNA: TGCGCCAGCAGCCCGCTTTCCGCCCGGACAGCTAGCTCCTACAATGAGCAGTTCTTC
V: TRBV5-1; D: -; J: TRBJ1-1; size: once; CDR3: CASSLVGQGDTEAFF; DNA: TGCGCCAGCAGCTTGGTTGGCCAGGGTGACACTGAAGCTTTCTTT
V: TRBV6-1; D: TRBD1; J: TRBJ2-7; size: -; CDR3: CASSEGDSSYEQYF; DNA: TGTGCCAGCAGTGAAGGGGACAGCTCCTACGAGCAGTACTTC
V: TRBV5-5; D: -; J: TRBJ1-2; size: once; CDR3: CASSPLTGNFYGYTF; DNA: TGTGCCAGCAGCCCCCTGACAGGCAACTTCTATGGCTACACCTTC
V: TRBV5-6; D: -; J: TRBJ1-2; size: -; CDR3: CASSFRTATYGYTF; DNA: TGTGCCAGCAGCTTCCGGACAGCGACCTATGGCTACACCTTC
V: TRBV4-2; D: TRBD1; J: TRBJ1-3; size: -; CDR3: CASSQTPRQGLGGNTIYF; DNA: TGTGCCAGCAGTCAGACTCCCCGACAGGGACTAGGTGGAAACACCATATATTTT
V: TRBV7-9; D: -; J: TRBJ1-2; size: -; CDR3: CASSLEGSGGYTF; DNA: TGTGCCAGCAGCTTAGAGGGTAGCGGGGGCTACACCTTC
V: TRBV19; D: TRBD1; J: TRBJ1-2; size: -; CDR3: CASSIGTGIGYTF; DNA: TGTGCCAGTAGTATTGGGACAGGGATAGGTTACACCTTC
V: TRBV24-1; D: TRBD1; J: TRBJ1-4; size: -; CDR3: CATSDSGQGVGKLFF; DNA: TGTGCCACCAGTGACTCCGGACAGGGAGTGGGAAAACTGTTTTTT
V: TRBV19; D: -; J: TRBJ1-1; size: -; CDR3: CASSIGNSPGTEAFF; DNA: TGTGCCAGTAGTATAGGTAACTCTCCGGGGACTGAAGCTTTCTTT
V: TRBV4-1; D: -; J: TRBJ1-5; size: -; CDR3: CASSQDQGVSQPQHF; DNA: TGCGCCAGCAGCCAAGATCAAGGGGTAAGTCAGCCCCAGCATTTT
V: TRBV9; D: -; J: TRBJ1-6; size: -; CDR3: CASSVTESYNSPLHF; DNA: TGTGCCAGCAGCGTAACCGAGTCCTATAATTCACCCCTCCACTTT
V: TRBV12-3/TRBV12-4; D: -; J: TRBJ1-3; size: -; CDR3: CASSLNSGNTIYF; DNA: TGTGCCAGCAGTCTAAACTCTGGAAACACCATATATTTT
V: TRBV12-3/TRBV12-4; D: -; J: TRBJ2-3; size: once; CDR3: CASSPGGRTQYF; DNA: TGTGCCAGCAGCCCGGGGGGCCGTACGCAGTATTTT
V: TRBV27; D: -; J: TRBJ1-4; size: -; CDR3: CASSPREGTNEKLFF; DNA: TGTGCCAGCAGTCCCCGGGAGGGGACGAATGAAAAACTGTTTTTT
V: TRBV12-5; D: -; J: TRBJ1-2; size: -; CDR3: CASGSNYGYTF; DNA: TGTGCTAGTGGATCAAACTATGGCTACACCTTC
V: TRBV5-1; D: TRBD1; J: TRBJ1-4; size: -; CDR3: CASSSAGTGGEKLFF; DNA: TGCGCCAGCAGTTCAGCCGGGACAGGGGGAGAAAAACTGTTTTTT
V: TRBV29-1; D: -; J: TRBJ1-1; size: -; CDR3: CSVQEGQNTEAFF; DNA: TGCAGCGTTCAGGAGGGGCAGAACACTGAAGCTTTCTTT